The 12 T cell receptor beta chains below all came from one sample that was sequenced in a study of cytomegalovirus exposure and HLA in healthy donors. In the PCR, 60 Vbeta and 13 Jbeta primers were used. Repertoires were generated with immunoSEQ multiplex PCR, while TCRdb's copy carries only in-frame clones and drops some. The sample records hundreds of thousands of clones, 76% being singletons. Sequencing input: PBMCs. The source of these receptors is a man in his late teens or twenties in good health and CMV-seronegative.

The chain joins TRBV2 to TRBJ2-5, with unresolved D. The J call may be wrong; the DNA end is better matched by TRBJ2-7. The CDR3 extends over 15 amino acids. CDR1 is SNHLY, CDR2 FYNNEI, per germline. The CDR3 sequence is CASGGDGRPSYEQYF. CDR3 nucleotide sequence: TGTGCCAGCGGCGGTGACGGCCGTCCATCCTACGAGCAGTACTTC.

A single count supports this clone. The genes are TRBV10-3 and TRBJ2-7; 11 bases align to TRBD2. The junction had 4 bases not matched to a gene; V was cut back by 8 bases and J by 4 bases. From germline, CDR1 is ENHRY and CDR2 SYGVKD. There are 13 residues in the CDR3. The chain's CDR3 is CAIGGLAEYEQYF. DNA for the CDR3: TGTGCCATCGGGGGACTAGCGGAATACGAGCAGTACTTC.

This chain uses TRBV29-1 with TRBJ1-1; the D is unclear. From germline, CDR1 is SQVTM and CDR2 ANQGSEA. The V end lost 7 bases, the J end lost 7 bases, and 13 bases lay between the germline ends. The CDR3 consists of 11 residues. CDR3 region: CSADHRVEAFF. DNA of the CDR3: TGCAGCGCCGACCACCGGGTTGAAGCTTTCTTT.

This clone came up a few times. This sequence joins TRBV6-1 and TRBJ2-2, with unresolved D. Germline V lookup: CDR1 MNHNS, CDR2 SASEGT. CDR3 length: 12 amino acids. V lost 10 bases and J lost 1, with 7 bases in between. CDR3 loop: CATYQNTGELFF. DNA of the CDR3: TGTGCCACCTACCAGAACACCGGGGAGCTGTTTTTT.

This clone has a single count. This chain uses TRBV27 with TRBJ2-3; the D gene is possibly TRBD2 (5 bases). V gave up 6 bases and J gave up 0 bases, with 10 bases separating them. In germline, CDR1 is MNHEY, CDR2 SMNVEV (reference sequence). This CDR3 region has 14 residues. The CDR3 here is CASRPLGSTDTQYF. CDR3 bases: TGTGCCAGCAGACCACTAGGGAGCACAGATACGCAGTATTTT.

The table lists this clone with a count of one. The chain combines TRBV4-1 with TRBJ2-7; D not resolved. Germline V gene lookup returns CDR1 MGHRA and CDR2 YSYEKL. There are 13 residues in the CDR3. Trimming pared 4 bases from V and 0 bases from J, leaving 7 bases between. The CDR3 DNA reads TGCGCCAGCAGCCCACGACTCTCCTACGAGCAGTACTTC. Protein: CASSPRLSYEQYF.

The V call is TRBV5-1, the J call TRBJ1-1, with 10 positions matching TRBD1. This CDR3 contains 14 residues. Germline lookup yields CDR1 SGHRS and CDR2 YFSETQ. The J segment lost 7 bases and the V segment lost 3 bases, leaving 6 bases of the junction unmatched. The CDR3 sequence is CASSWGTGEVEAFF. The CDR3 DNA is TGCGCCAGCAGCTGGGGGACAGGGGAGGTTGAAGCTTTCTTT.

This sequence joins TRBV13 and TRBJ2-3, with 7 nucleotides matching TRBD1. CDR3 length: 16 amino acids. Trimming at V came to 2 bases and at J to 8 bases, leaving 13 bases not matched to a gene. Germline loops: CDR1 PRHDT, CDR2 FYEKMQ (reference sequence). CDR3 sequence: CASSLSILGGAGTQYF. The CDR3 DNA reads as TGTGCCAGCAGCTTAAGTATATTAGGGGGCGCGGGTACGCAGTATTTT.

This chain joins TRBV2 and TRBJ2-3; 11 bases line up with TRBD2. V gave up 7 bases and J gave up 2 bases; unmatched junction bases: 8. This CDR3 is 16 amino acids long. The germline gives CDR1 SNHLY, CDR2 FYNNEI. This chain's CDR3 is CASKWASGRNTDTQYF. In DNA form, the CDR3 reads TGTGCCAGCAAATGGGCTAGCGGGAGGAACACAGATACGCAGTATTTT.

The chain uses TRBV7-8 and TRBJ1-1; D remains ambiguous. Trimming removed 2 bases from V and 8 bases from J, with 9 bases in between. The CDR3 is 12 amino acids. CDR1 and CDR2 (germline): SGHVS, FQNEAQ. CDR3 sequence: CASSLSGLEAFF. In DNA form, the CDR3 reads TGTGCCAGCAGCTTATCAGGTCTAGAAGCTTTCTTT.

This chain uses TRBV7-2 with TRBJ2-3; a weak D match, TRBD2 (6 bases). The V gene's germline CDR1 is SGHTA and CDR2 FQGNSA. The CDR3 is 16 amino acids. Trimming took off 2 bases at V and 9 bases at J, with 21 bases between the two ends. As DNA, the CDR3 is TGTGCCAGCAGCTTATTTACGGGGGACCGGATCTTCACGCAGTATTTT. Translated: CASSLFTGDRIFTQYF.

This chain joins TRBV18 and TRBJ2-1, with D maybe TRBD2 (6 bases). CDR3 length equals 13 residues. Germline V gives CDR1 KGHSH, CDR2 LQKENI. Trimming pared 3 bases from V and 5 bases from J, leaving 8 bases between. The DNA of the CDR3 is TGTGCCAGCTCACCCGGGAGCGACAATGAGCAGTTCTTC. Translated, it gives CASSPGSDNEQFF.